This T cell receptor beta chain came from a study of T cell repertoires in ileal Crohn's disease. Study-level information: Surgery for a complication: stricturing in about 61%, penetrating in 39%. Postoperative therapy was given to about half: 11 thiopurines, 15 to 20 anti-TNF agents.

Findings and limits, study-wide: Endoscopic recurrence occurred in every patient whose clonality exceeded 26.8%.

As regards this clone: Its antigen is currently unknown.

The germline V and J ends were trimmed by 7 bases and 5 bases, with 14 bases remaining between them. In germline, CDR1 is MNHNY, CDR2 SVGAGI (reference sequence). This CDR3 contains 13 residues. TCRB immunosequencing input was roughly 500 nanograms of biopsy DNA per sample. Here immunoSEQ multiplex PCR was the method, and the copy in TCRdb shows in-frame clones only, minus some. Of 11,000 to 15,000 clones listed, around 80% are singletons. The receptor's source is an adult with Crohn's disease. The sample was ileal tissue. The chain carries TRBV6-6 and TRBJ2-5, with D perhaps TRBD1 (6 bases). The CDR3: CASTETGPETQYF. The CDR3 coding sequence is TGTGCCAGCACCGAGACAGGTCCGGAGACCCAGTACTTC.